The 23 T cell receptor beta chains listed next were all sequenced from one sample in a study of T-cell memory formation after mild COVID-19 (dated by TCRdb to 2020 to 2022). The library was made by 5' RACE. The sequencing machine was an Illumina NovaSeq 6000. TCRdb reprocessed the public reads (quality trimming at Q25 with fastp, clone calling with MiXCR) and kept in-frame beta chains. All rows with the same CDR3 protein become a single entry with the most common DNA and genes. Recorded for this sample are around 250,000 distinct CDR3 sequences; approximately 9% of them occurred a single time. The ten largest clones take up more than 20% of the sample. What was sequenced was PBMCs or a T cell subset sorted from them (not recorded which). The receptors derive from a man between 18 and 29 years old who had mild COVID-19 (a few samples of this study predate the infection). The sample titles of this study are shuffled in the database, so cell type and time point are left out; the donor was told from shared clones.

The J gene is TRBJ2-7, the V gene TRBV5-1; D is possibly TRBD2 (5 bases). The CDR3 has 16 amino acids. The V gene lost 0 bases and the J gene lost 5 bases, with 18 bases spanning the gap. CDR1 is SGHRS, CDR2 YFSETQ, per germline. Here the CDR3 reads CASSLVVRVPIHEQYF. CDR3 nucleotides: TGCGCCAGCAGCTTGGTCGTGCGGGTCCCCATCCACGAGCAGTACTTC.

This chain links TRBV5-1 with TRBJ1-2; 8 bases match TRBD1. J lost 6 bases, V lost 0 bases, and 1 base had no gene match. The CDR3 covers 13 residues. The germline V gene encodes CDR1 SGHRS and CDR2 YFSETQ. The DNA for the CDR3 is TGCGCCAGCAGCTTGGGGGACAGGAATGGCTACACCTTC. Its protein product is CASSLGDRNGYTF.

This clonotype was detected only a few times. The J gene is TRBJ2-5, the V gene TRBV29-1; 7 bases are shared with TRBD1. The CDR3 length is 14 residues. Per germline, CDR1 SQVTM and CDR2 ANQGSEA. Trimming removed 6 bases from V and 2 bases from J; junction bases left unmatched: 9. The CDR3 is CSVAPRTGQETQYF. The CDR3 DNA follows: TGCAGCGTCGCCCCTAGGACAGGACAAGAGACCCAGTACTTC.

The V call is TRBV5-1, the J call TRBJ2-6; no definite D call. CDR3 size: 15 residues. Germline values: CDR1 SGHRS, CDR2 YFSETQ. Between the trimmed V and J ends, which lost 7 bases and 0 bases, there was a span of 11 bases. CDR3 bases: TGCGCCAGCCAGGCCGATCCCTCTGGGGCCAACGTCCTGACTTTC. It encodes CASQADPSGANVLTF.

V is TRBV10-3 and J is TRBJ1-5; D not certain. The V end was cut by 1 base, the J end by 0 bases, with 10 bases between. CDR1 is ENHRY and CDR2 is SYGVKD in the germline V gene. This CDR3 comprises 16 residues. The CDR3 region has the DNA TGTGCCATCAGTGAGTTGAGCGAGGATAGCAATCAGCCCCAGCATTTT. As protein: CAISELSEDSNQPQHF.

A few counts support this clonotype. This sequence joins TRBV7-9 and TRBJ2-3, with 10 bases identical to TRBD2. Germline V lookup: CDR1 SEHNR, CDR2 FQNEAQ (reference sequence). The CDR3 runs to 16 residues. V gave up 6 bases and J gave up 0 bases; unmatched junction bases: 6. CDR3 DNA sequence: TGTGCCAGCAGTTACGAGCGGGGGGGAAGCACAGATACGCAGTATTTT. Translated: CASSYERGGSTDTQYF.

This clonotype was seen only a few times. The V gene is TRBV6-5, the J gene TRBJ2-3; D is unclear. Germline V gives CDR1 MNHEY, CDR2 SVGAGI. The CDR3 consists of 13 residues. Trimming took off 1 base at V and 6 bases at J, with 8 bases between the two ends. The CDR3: CASSYFPLDTQYF. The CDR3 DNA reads TGTGCCAGCAGTTACTTCCCCCTGGATACGCAGTATTTT.

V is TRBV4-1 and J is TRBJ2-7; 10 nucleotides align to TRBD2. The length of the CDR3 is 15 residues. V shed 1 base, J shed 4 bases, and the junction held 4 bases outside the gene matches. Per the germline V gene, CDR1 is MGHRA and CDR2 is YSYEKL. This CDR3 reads CASSQASGGAYEQYF. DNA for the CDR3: TGCGCCAGCAGCCAAGCCAGCGGGGGGGCTTACGAGCAGTACTTC.

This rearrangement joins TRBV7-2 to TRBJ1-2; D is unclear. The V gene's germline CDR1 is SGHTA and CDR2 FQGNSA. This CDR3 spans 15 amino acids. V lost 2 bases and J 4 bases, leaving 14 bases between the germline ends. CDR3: CASSLFPGLSYGYTF. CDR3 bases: TGTGCCAGCAGCTTATTTCCGGGCCTTAGCTATGGCTACACCTTC. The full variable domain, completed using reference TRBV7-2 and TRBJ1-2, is GAGVSQSPSNKVTEKGKDVELRCDPISGHTALYWYRQSLGQGLEFLIYFQGNSAPDKSGLPSDRFSAERTGGSVSTLTIQRTQQEDSAVYLCASSLFPGLSYGYTFGSGTRLTVV.

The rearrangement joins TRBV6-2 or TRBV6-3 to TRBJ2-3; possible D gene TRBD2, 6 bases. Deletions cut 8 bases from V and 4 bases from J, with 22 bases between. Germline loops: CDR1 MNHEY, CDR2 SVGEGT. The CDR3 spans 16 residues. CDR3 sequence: CASWGLFSSRADTQYF. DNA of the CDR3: TGTGCCAGCTGGGGACTTTTTTCCTCCCGGGCAGATACGCAGTATTTT.

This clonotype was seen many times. The CDR3, as DNA: TGTGCCAGCAGTTTTGCAGTGGGGGTAGGGCAGCCCCAGCATTTT. Translating it yields CASSFAVGVGQPQHF. The gene calls are TRBV12-3 or TRBV12-4 and TRBJ1-5, with D possibly matching TRBD1 (5 bases). V shed 3 bases and J shed 7 bases, with 16 bases lying between them. The CDR3 runs 15 residues.

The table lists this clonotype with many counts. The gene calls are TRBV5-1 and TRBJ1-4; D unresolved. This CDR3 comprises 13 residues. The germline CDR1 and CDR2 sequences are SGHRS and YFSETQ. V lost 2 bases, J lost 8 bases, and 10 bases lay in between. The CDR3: CASSLTPGEKLFF. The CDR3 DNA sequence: TGCGCCAGCAGCTTAACCCCGGGCGAAAAACTGTTTTTT.

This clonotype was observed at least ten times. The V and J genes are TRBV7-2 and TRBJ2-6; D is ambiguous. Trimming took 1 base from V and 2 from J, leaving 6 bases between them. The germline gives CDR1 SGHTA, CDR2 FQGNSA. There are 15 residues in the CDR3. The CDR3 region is CASSLVGTGANVLTF. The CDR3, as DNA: TGTGCCAGCAGCTTAGTGGGGACTGGGGCCAACGTCCTGACTTTC.

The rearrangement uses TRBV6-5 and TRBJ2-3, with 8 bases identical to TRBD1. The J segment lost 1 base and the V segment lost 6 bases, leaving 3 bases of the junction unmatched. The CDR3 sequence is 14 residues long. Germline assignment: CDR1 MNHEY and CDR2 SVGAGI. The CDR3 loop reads CASRVTGGTDTQYF. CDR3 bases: TGTGCCAGCAGGGTGACAGGGGGCACAGATACGCAGTATTTT.

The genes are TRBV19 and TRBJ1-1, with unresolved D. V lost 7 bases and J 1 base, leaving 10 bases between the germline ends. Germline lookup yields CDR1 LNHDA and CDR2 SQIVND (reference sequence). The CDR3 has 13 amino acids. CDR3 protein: CASMRGWNTEAFF. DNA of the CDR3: TGTGCCAGTATGAGAGGCTGGAACACTGAAGCTTTCTTT.

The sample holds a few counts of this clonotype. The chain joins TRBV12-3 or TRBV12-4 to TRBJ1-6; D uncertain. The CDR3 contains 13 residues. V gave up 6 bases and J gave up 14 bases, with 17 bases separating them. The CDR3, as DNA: TGTGCCAGCAGCTCTTCGGGCCAAACCTCCCTCCACTTT. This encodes CASSSSGQTSLHF.

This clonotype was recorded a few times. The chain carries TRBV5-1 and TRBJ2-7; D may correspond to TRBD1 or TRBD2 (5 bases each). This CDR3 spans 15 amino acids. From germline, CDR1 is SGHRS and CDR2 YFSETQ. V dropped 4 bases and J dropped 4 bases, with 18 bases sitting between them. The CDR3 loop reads CASSIRDPTNYEQYF. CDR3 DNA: TGCGCCAGCAGCATCAGGGACCCAACCAATTACGAGCAGTACTTC.

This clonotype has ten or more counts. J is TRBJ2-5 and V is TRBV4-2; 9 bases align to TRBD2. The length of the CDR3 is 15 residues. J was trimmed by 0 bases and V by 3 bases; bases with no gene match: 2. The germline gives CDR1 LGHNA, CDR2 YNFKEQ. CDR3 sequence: CASSQAGGYQETQYF. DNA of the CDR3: TGTGCCAGCAGCCAGGCGGGGGGGTACCAAGAGACCCAGTACTTC.

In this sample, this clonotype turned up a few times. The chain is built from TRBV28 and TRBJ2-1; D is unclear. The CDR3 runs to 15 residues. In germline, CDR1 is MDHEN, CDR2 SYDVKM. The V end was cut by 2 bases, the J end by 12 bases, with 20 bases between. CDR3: CASSLPSRASGAQFF. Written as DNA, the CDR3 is TGTGCCAGCAGTTTACCCAGTCGCGCTTCAGGTGCGCAGTTCTTC.

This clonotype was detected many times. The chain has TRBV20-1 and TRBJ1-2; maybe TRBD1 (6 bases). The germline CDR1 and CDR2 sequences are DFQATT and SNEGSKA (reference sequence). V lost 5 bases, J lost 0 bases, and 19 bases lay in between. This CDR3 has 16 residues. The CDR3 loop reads CSARMGGAQSNYGYTF. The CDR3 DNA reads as TGCAGTGCTCGCATGGGGGGGGCCCAATCTAACTATGGCTACACCTTC.

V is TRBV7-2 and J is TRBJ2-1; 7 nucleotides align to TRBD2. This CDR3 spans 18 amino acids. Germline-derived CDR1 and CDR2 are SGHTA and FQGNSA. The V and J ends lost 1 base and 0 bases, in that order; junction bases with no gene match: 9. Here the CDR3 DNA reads TGTGCCAGCAGCTTAGTAGGGAGGGGTCTTAGCTCCTACAATGAGCAGTTCTTC. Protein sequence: CASSLVGRGLSSYNEQFF.

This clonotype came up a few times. CDR3 nucleotides: TGCGCCAGCAGCGGAGGGACTAGCGGGCGCCAAGATACGCAGTATTTT. Translating gives CASSGGTSGRQDTQYF. The chain couples TRBV5-1 to TRBJ2-3, with TRBD2 identical over 12 bases. From germline, CDR1 is SGHRS and CDR2 YFSETQ. The CDR3 is made up of 16 amino acids. Trimming took 4 bases from V and 5 from J; bases not matched to a gene: 8. Filled out from reference TRBV5-1 and TRBJ2-3, the complete variable domain reads KAGVTQTPRYLIKTRGQQVTLSCSPISGHRSVSWYQQTPGQGLQFLFEYFSETQRNKGNFPGRFSGRQFSNSRSEMNVSTLELGDSALYLCASSGGTSGRQDTQYFGPGTRLTVL.

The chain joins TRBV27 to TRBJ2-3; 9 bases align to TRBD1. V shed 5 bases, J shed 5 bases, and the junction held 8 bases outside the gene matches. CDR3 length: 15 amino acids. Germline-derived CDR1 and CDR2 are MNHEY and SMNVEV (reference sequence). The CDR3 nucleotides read TGTGCCAGCAGTCAACGGACAGGGGTTGGAGATACGCAGTATTTT. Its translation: CASSQRTGVGDTQYF.